Detailed here is one T cell receptor (beta chain). The record originates from a study of blood T cell repertoires in COVID-19. CDR1 is SGHTA, CDR2 FQGNSA, per germline. This CDR3 region has 16 residues. V lost 4 bases, J lost 1 base, and 14 bases lay in between. Repertoires were generated with immunoSEQ multiplex PCR, while TCRdb's copy carries only in-frame clones and drops some. The repertoire holds approximately 26,000 clones, with roughly 89% as singletons. V gene TRBV7-2 combines with J gene TRBJ1-5; D not certain. The clonotype comes from a human donor with acute or convalescent COVID-19. The donor label of this sample is uncertain. The material sequenced was peripheral blood. This chain's CDR3 is CASSSVWGVSNQPQHF. Written as DNA, the CDR3 is TGTGCCAGCAGCTCAGTGTGGGGAGTGAGCAATCAGCCCCAGCATTTT.